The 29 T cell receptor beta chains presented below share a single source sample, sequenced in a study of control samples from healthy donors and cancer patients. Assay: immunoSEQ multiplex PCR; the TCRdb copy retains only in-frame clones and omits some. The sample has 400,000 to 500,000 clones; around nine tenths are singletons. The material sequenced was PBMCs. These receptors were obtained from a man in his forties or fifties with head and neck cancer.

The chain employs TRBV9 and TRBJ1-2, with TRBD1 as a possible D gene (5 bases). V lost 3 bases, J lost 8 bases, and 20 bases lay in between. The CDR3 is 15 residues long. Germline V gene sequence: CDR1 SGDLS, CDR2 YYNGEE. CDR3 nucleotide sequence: TGTGCCAGCAGCGGAAAGACCTCCAGGGCTTGGGGCTACACCTTC. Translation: CASSGKTSRAWGYTF.

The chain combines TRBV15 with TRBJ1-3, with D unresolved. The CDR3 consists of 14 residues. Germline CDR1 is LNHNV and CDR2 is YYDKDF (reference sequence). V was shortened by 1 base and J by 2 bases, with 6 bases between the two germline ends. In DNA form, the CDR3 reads TGTGCCACCAGCAGAGCCTTTCCTGGAAACACCATATATTTT. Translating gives CATSRAFPGNTIYF. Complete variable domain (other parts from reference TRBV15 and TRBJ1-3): DAMVIQNPRYQVTQFGKPVTLSCSQTLNHNVMYWYQQKSSQAPKLLFHYYDKDFNNEADTPDNFQSRRPNTSFCFLDIRSPGLGDTAMYLCATSRAFPGNTIYFGEGSWLTVV.

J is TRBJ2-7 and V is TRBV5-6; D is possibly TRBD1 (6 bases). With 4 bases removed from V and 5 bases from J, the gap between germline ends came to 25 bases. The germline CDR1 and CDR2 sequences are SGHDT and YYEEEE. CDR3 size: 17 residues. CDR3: CASSPPPFRGNLDEQYF. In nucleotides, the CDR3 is TGTGCCAGCAGCCCACCCCCCTTTAGGGGGAACCTGGACGAGCAGTACTTC.

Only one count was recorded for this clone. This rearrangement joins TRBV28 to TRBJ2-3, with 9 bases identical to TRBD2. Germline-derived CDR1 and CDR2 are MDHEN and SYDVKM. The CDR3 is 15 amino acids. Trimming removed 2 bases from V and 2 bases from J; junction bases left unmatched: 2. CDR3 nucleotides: TGTGCCAGCAGTTTACTAGCGGGGACCACAGATACGCAGTATTTT. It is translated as CASSLLAGTTDTQYF.

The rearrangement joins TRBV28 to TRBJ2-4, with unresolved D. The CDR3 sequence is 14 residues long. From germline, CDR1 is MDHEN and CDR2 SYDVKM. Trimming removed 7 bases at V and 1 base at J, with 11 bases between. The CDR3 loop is CASISALAKNIQYF. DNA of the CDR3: TGTGCCAGCATTTCGGCCTTGGCCAAAAACATTCAGTACTTC.

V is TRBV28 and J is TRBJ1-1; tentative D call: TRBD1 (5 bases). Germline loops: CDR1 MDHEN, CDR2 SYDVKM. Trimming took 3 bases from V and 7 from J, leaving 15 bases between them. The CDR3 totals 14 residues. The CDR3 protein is CASSLGGSAYEAFF. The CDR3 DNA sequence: TGTGCCAGCAGTTTGGGGGGGTCAGCCTATGAAGCTTTCTTT. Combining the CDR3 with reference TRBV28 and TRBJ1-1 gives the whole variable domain DVKVTQSSRYLVKRTGEKVFLECVQDMDHENMFWYRQDPGLGLRLIYFSYDVKMKEKGDIPEGYSVSREKKERFSLILESASTNQTSMYLCASSLGGSAYEAFFGQGTRLTVV.

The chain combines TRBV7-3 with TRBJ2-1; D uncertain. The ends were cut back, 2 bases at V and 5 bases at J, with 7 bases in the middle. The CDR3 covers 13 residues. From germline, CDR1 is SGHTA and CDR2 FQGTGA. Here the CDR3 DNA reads TGTGCCAGCAGCTTAGAGGTCAACAATGAGCAGTTCTTC. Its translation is CASSLEVNNEQFF. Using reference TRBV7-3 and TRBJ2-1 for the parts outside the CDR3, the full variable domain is GAGVSQTPSNKVTEKGKYVELRCDPISGHTALYWYRQSLGQGPEFLIYFQGTGAADDSGLPNDRFFAVRPEGSVSTLKIQRTERGDSAVYLCASSLEVNNEQFFGPGTRLTVL.

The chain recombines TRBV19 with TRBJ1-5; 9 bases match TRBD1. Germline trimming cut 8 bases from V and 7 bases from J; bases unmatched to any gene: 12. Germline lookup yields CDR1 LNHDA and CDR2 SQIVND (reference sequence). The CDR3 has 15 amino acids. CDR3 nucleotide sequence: TGTGCCAGTGGGATCGGGGGACAGGGATACCAGCCCCAGCATTTT. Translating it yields CASGIGGQGYQPQHF.

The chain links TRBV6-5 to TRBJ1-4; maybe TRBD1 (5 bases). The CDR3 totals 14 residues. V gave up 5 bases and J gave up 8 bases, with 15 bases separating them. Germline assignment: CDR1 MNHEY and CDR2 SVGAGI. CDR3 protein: CASSRGQGDEKLFF. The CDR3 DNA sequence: TGTGCCAGCAGTCGAGGGCAGGGTGACGAAAAACTGTTTTTT.

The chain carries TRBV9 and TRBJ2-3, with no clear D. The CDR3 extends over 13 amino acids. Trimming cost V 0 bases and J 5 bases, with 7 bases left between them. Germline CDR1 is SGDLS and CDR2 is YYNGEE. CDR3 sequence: CASSVGPGDTQYF. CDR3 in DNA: TGTGCCAGCAGCGTAGGTCCTGGAGATACGCAGTATTTT.

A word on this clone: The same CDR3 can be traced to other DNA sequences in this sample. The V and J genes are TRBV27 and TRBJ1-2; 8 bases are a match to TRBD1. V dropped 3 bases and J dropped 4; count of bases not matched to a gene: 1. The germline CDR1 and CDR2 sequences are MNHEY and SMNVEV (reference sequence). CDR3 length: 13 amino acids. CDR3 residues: CASSFGQGYGYTF. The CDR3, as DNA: TGTGCCAGCAGTTTTGGACAGGGCTATGGCTACACCTTC.

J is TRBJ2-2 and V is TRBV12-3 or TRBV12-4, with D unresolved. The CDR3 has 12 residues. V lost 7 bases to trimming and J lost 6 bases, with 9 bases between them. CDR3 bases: TGTGCCAGCATTTTGAGCCCCGGGGAGCTGTTTTTT. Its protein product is CASILSPGELFF.

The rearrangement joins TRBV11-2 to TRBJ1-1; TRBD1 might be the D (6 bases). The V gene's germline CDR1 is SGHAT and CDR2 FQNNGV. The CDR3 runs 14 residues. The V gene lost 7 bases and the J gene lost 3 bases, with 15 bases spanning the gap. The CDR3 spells CASKEGVVYTEAFF. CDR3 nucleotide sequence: TGTGCCAGCAAAGAGGGGGTGGTTTACACTGAAGCTTTCTTT.

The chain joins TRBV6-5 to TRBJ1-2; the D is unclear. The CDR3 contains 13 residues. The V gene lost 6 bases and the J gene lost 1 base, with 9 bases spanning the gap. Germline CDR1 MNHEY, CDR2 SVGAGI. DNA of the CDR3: TGTGCCAGCAGCTACGGCCTTAACTATGGCTACACCTTC. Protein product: CASSYGLNYGYTF.

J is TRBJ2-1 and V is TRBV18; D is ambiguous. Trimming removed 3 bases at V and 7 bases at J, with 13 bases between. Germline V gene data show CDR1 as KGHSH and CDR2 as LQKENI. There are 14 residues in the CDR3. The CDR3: CASSPLGGRNEQFF. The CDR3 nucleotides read TGTGCCAGCTCACCTCTTGGCGGCAGAAATGAGCAGTTCTTC.

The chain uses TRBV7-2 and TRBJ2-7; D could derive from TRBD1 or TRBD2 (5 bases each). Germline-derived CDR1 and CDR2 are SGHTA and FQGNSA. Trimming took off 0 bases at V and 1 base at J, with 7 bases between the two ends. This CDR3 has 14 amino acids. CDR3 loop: CASSLAGVSYEQYF. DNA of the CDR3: TGTGCCAGCAGCTTAGCGGGGGTATCCTACGAGCAGTACTTC.

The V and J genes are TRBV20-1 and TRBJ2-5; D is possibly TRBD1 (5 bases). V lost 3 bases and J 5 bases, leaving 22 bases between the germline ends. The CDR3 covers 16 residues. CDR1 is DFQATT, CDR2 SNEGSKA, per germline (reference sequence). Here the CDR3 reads CSASPPGHAGYETQYF. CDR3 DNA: TGCAGTGCTAGTCCGCCCGGCCATGCAGGGTATGAGACCCAGTACTTC.

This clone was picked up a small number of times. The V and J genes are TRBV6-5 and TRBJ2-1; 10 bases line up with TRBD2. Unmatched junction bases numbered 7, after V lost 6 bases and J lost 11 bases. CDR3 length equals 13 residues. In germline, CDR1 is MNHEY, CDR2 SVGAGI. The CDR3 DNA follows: TGTGCCAGCAGCCGGACTAGCGGAAGTAAGCAGTTCTTC. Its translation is CASSRTSGSKQFF.

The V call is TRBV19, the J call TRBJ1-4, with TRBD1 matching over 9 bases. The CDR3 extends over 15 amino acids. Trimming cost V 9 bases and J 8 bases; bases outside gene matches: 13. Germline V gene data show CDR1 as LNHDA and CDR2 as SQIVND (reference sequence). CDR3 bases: TGTGCCAGCCATATAGGGACAGGGCCGCAGGAAAAACTGTTTTTT. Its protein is CASHIGTGPQEKLFF.

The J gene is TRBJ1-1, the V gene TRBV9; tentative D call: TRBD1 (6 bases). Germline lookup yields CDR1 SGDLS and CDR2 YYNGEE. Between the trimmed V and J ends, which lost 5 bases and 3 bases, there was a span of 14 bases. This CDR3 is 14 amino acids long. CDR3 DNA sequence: TGTGCCAGCAGTATTCGGGGGCAGGACACTGAAGCTTTCTTT. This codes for CASSIRGQDTEAFF.

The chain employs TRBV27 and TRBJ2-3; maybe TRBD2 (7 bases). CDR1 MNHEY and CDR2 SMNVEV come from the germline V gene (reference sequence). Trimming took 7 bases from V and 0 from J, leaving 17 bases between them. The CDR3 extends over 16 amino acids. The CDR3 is CASKGLGGPSTDTQYF. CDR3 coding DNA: TGTGCCAGCAAGGGGTTGGGGGGGCCGAGCACAGATACGCAGTATTTT.

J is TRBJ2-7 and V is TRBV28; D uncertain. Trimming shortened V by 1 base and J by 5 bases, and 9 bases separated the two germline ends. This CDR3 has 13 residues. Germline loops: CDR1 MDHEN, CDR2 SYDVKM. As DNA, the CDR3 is TGTGCCAGCAGTTTATCGCAGGTCCACGAGCAGTACTTC. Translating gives CASSLSQVHEQYF.

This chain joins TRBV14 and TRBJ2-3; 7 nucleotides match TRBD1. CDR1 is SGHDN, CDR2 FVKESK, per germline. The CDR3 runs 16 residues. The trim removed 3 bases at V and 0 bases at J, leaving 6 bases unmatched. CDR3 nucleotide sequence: TGTGCCAGCAGCCAGGGACAGAGCCCTAGCACAGATACGCAGTATTTT. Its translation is CASSQGQSPSTDTQYF.

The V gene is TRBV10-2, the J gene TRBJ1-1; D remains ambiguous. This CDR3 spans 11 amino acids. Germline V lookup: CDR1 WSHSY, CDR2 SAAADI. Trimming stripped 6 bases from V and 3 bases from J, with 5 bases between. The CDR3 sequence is CASRRDTEAFF. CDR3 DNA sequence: TGCGCCAGCAGGAGGGACACTGAAGCTTTCTTT.

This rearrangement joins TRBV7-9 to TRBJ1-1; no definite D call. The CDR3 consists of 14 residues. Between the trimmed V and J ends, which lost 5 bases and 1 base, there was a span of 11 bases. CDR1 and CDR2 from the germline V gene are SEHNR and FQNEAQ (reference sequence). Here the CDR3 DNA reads TGTGCCAGCAGCCCACCCCAAGGGAACACTGAAGCTTTCTTT. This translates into CASSPPQGNTEAFF.

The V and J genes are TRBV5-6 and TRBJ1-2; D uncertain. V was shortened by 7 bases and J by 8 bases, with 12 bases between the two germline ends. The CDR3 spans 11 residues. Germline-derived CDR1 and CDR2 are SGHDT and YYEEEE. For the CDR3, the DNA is TGTGCCAGCTCGTCGGGTATAGGCTACACCTTC. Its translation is CASSSGIGYTF.

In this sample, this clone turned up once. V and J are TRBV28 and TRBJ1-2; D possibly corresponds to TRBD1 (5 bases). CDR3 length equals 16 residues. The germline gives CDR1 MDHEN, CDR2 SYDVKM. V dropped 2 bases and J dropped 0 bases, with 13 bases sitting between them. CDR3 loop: CASSLGPGGPNYGYTF. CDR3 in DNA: TGTGCCAGCAGTTTAGGACCCGGGGGTCCTAACTATGGCTACACCTTC.

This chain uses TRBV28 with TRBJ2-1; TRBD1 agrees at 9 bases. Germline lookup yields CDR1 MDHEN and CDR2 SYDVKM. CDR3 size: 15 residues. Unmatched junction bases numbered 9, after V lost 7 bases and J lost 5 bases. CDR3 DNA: TGTGCCAGCACCGGGGGACAGGGCGCCCACAATGAGCAGTTCTTC. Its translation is CASTGGQGAHNEQFF.

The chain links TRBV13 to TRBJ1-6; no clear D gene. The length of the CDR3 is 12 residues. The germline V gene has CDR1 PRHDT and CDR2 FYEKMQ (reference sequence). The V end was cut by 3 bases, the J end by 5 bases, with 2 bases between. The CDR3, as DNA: TGTGCCAGCAGCTTTCATAATTCACCCCTCCACTTT. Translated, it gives CASSFHNSPLHF.